This T cell receptor beta chain was identified during a study of T cells in women clearing cervical HPV infection. Only in-frame clones appear in the TCRdb table, and some are missing; sequencing was by immunoSEQ multiplex PCR. The sample totals 20,000 to 25,000 clones. CDR1 DFQATT and CDR2 SNEGSKA come from the germline V gene (reference sequence). CDR3 size: 13 residues. In the case of this clone: The CDR3 goes on 3 residues after the read ends, and that part is filled in from the germline J gene.

The sample taken for sequencing was blood buffy coat. This receptor was taken from a woman aged 18-69 years with a cervical HPV16 infection that either progressed to CIN3+ or cleared (not recorded which). The chain has TRBV20-1 and TRBJ2-3, with 7 bases identical to TRBD2. The CDR3 sequence: CSAHRTRFRTQYF. The covered CDR3 bases are TGCAGTGCCCATCGGACTAGATTTCGCACG.